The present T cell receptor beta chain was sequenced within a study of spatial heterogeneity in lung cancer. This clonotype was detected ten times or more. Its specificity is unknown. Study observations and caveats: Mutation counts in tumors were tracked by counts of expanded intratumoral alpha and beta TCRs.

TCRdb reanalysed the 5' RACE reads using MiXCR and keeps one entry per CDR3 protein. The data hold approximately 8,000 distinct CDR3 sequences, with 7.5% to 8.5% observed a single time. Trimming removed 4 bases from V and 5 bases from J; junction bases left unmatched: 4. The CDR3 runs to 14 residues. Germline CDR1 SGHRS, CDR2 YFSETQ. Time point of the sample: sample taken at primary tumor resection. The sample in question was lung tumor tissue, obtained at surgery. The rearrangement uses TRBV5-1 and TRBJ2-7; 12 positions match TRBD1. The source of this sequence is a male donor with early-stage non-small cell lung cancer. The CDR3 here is CASSPGQGANEQYF. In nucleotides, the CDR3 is TGCGCCAGCAGCCCGGGACAGGGGGCGAACGAGCAGTACTTC. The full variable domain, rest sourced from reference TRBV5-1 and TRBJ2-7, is KAGVTQTPRYLIKTRGQQVTLSCSPISGHRSVSWYQQTPGQGLQFLFEYFSETQRNKGNFPGRFSGRQFSNSRSEMNVSTLELGDSALYLCASSPGQGANEQYFGPGTRLTVT.